Listed below are T cell receptor beta chains from one sample, sequenced in a study of human T cells and chemical hapten exposure. TCRdb used MiXCR to reprocess the RACE reads, holding one entry per CDR3 protein. The table has tens of thousands of distinct CDR3 sequences, 9.5% to 13% seen once; the top ten hold approximately 2.5%. Sequenced material: whole blood, taken in connection with sensitization to the hapten diphenylcyclopropenone (DPC). All receptors come from a woman under 40 with alopecia areata. Some clones in this sample may be carry-over from other donors' samples. Each CDR3 is given with its conserved first and last residue. D genes are given only for firm matches. The size field is filled for only some rows; it gives once, few, many or a size class.

clone_size: few; j_call: TRBJ2-7; v_call: TRBV5-4; d_call: TRBD2; cdr3_aa: CASSLPGLAGVEQYF; cdr3_nt: TGTGCCAGCAGTTTACCGGGACTAGCGGGAGTTGAGCAGTACTTC
clone_size: many; j_call: TRBJ2-7; v_call: TRBV7-2; d_call: TRBD1; cdr3_aa: CASSSTGQGYEQYF; cdr3_nt: TGTGCCAGCAGCTCGACGGGACAGGGCTACGAGCAGTACTTC
clone_size: few; j_call: TRBJ2-6; v_call: TRBV28; d_call: -; cdr3_aa: CASSFTSPGANVLTF; cdr3_nt: TGTGCCAGCAGTTTCACTAGCCCTGGGGCCAACGTCCTGACTTTC
clone_size: many; j_call: TRBJ1-5; v_call: TRBV7-9; d_call: TRBD1; cdr3_aa: CASSGDREEQPQHF; cdr3_nt: TGTGCCAGCAGCGGGGACAGGGAAGAGCAGCCCCAGCATTTT
clone_size: many; j_call: TRBJ2-3; v_call: TRBV28; d_call: -; cdr3_aa: CASSLDSSTDTQYF; cdr3_nt: TGTGCCAGCAGTTTAGACAGCAGCACAGATACGCAGTATTTT
clone_size: many; j_call: TRBJ1-2; v_call: TRBV20-1; d_call: -; cdr3_aa: CSATEAGGYTF; cdr3_nt: TGCAGTGCCACCGAGGCAGGCGGCTACACCTTC
clone_size: -; j_call: TRBJ2-2; v_call: TRBV9; d_call: -; cdr3_aa: CASSGTIKEGELFF; cdr3_nt: TGTGCCAGCAGCGGGACCATTAAGGAGGGGGAGCTGTTTTTT
clone_size: few; j_call: TRBJ2-7; v_call: TRBV28; d_call: -; cdr3_aa: CASSFRGGQISYEQYF; cdr3_nt: TGTGCCAGCAGTTTTAGGGGGGGACAGATTTCCTACGAGCAGTACTTC
clone_size: -; j_call: TRBJ2-1; v_call: TRBV18; d_call: TRBD1; cdr3_aa: CASSPPTGGSNEQFF; cdr3_nt: TGTGCCAGCTCACCACCGACAGGGGGATCCAATGAGCAGTTCTTC
clone_size: many; j_call: TRBJ1-1; v_call: TRBV11-3; d_call: TRBD1; cdr3_aa: CASSLDRGEAFF; cdr3_nt: TGTGCCAGCAGCCTCGACAGGGGTGAAGCTTTCTTT
clone_size: many; j_call: TRBJ2-1; v_call: TRBV7-9; d_call: TRBD1; cdr3_aa: CASSLTQGAPYNEQFF; cdr3_nt: TGTGCCAGCAGCTTAACTCAGGGGGCCCCCTACAATGAGCAGTTCTTC
clone_size: -; j_call: TRBJ2-3; v_call: TRBV6-5; d_call: TRBD1; cdr3_aa: CASSYGQASTDTQYF; cdr3_nt: TGTGCCAGCAGTTATGGACAGGCCAGCACAGATACGCAGTATTTT
clone_size: -; j_call: TRBJ2-4; v_call: TRBV9; d_call: TRBD2; cdr3_aa: CASSSSSGGGENIQYF; cdr3_nt: TGTGCCAGCAGCTCAAGTAGCGGGGGCGGCGAAAACATTCAGTACTTC
clone_size: few; j_call: TRBJ2-7; v_call: TRBV18; d_call: -; cdr3_aa: CASSRARDPYEQYF; cdr3_nt: TGTGCCAGCTCGCGGGCCAGGGACCCCTACGAGCAGTACTTC
clone_size: few; j_call: TRBJ1-5; v_call: TRBV12-3/TRBV12-4; d_call: -; cdr3_aa: CASSGPSYSNQPQHF; cdr3_nt: TGTGCCAGCAGCGGGCCTTCTTATAGCAATCAGCCCCAGCATTTT
clone_size: many; j_call: TRBJ2-2; v_call: TRBV18; d_call: TRBD1; cdr3_aa: CASSRTGPNTGELFF; cdr3_nt: TGTGCCAGCTCAAGGACAGGTCCGAACACCGGGGAGCTGTTTTTT
clone_size: many; j_call: TRBJ1-1; v_call: TRBV6-1; d_call: -; cdr3_aa: CASSVRLNTEAFF; cdr3_nt: TGTGCCAGCAGTGTAAGATTGAACACTGAAGCTTTCTTT
clone_size: -; j_call: TRBJ1-5; v_call: TRBV6-2/TRBV6-3; d_call: -; cdr3_aa: CASSYKRLIGAISNQPQHF; cdr3_nt: TGTGCCAGCAGTTACAAGAGGTTAATAGGGGCGATCTCCAATCAGCCCCAGCATTTT
clone_size: many; j_call: TRBJ2-3; v_call: TRBV11-3; d_call: -; cdr3_aa: CASSSRDLTDTQYF; cdr3_nt: TGTGCCAGCAGCTCAAGGGACTTAACAGATACGCAGTATTTT
clone_size: many; j_call: TRBJ2-3; v_call: TRBV2; d_call: -; cdr3_aa: CASSRVAGTSDTQYF; cdr3_nt: TGTGCCAGCTCCCGGGTAGCAGGGACTTCAGATACGCAGTATTTT
clone_size: few; j_call: TRBJ2-7; v_call: TRBV7-9; d_call: -; cdr3_aa: CASSFSSPFGEQYF; cdr3_nt: TGTGCCAGCAGCTTTTCATCGCCCTTCGGAGAGCAGTACTTC
clone_size: -; j_call: TRBJ2-5; v_call: TRBV12-3/TRBV12-4; d_call: -; cdr3_aa: CASSREGQGRMETQYF; cdr3_nt: TGTGCCAGCTCACGAGAGGGCCAGGGGAGAATGGAGACCCAGTACTTC
clone_size: once; j_call: TRBJ2-2; v_call: TRBV5-6; d_call: -; cdr3_aa: CASSSPGWTGELFF; cdr3_nt: TGTGCCAGCAGCTCCCCCGGTTGGACCGGGGAGCTGTTTTTT
clone_size: many; j_call: TRBJ2-1; v_call: TRBV6-2/TRBV6-3; d_call: TRBD1; cdr3_aa: CASSYSRDRGLSQGGEQFF; cdr3_nt: TGTGCCAGCAGTTACTCCCGGGACAGGGGATTGTCACAAGGAGGTGAGCAGTTCTTC
clone_size: many; j_call: TRBJ1-2; v_call: TRBV11-2; d_call: -; cdr3_aa: CASSPRRGYTF; cdr3_nt: TGTGCCAGCAGCCCGCGCAGGGGCTACACCTTC
clone_size: many; j_call: TRBJ1-6; v_call: TRBV15; d_call: -; cdr3_aa: CATSRGWDGSPLHF; cdr3_nt: TGTGCCACCAGCAGAGGGTGGGATGGTTCACCCCTCCACTTT
clone_size: few; j_call: TRBJ1-5; v_call: TRBV28; d_call: TRBD1; cdr3_aa: CASSLPHQWGTGNQPQHF; cdr3_nt: TGTGCCAGCAGTTTACCCCACCAATGGGGGACAGGCAATCAGCCCCAGCATTTT
clone_size: -; j_call: TRBJ2-1; v_call: TRBV7-2; d_call: TRBD2; cdr3_aa: CASSSPSGGAYNEQFF; cdr3_nt: TGTGCCAGCAGCTCCCCTAGCGGGGGGGCCTACAATGAGCAGTTCTTC
clone_size: -; j_call: TRBJ1-6; v_call: TRBV18; d_call: -; cdr3_aa: CASSPEGGGSPLHF; cdr3_nt: TGTGCCAGCTCGCCCGAGGGGGGCGGTTCACCCCTCCACTTT
clone_size: -; j_call: TRBJ2-4; v_call: TRBV29-1; d_call: TRBD2; cdr3_aa: CSAVGLAGTIQYF; cdr3_nt: TGCAGCGCCGTGGGACTAGCGGGGACCATTCAGTACTTC
clone_size: few; j_call: TRBJ1-1; v_call: TRBV29-1; d_call: TRBD1; cdr3_aa: CSVTGQLNTEAFF; cdr3_nt: TGCAGCGTCACGGGACAGCTGAACACTGAAGCTTTCTTT
clone_size: -; j_call: TRBJ2-5; v_call: TRBV20-1; d_call: TRBD2; cdr3_aa: CSARGEGTQYF; cdr3_nt: TGCAGTGCTAGAGGGGAGGGGACCCAGTACTTC
clone_size: many; j_call: TRBJ2-5; v_call: TRBV29-1; d_call: -; cdr3_aa: CSVEFSGDQETQYF; cdr3_nt: TGCAGCGTTGAATTTTCGGGGGATCAAGAGACCCAGTACTTC
clone_size: -; j_call: TRBJ1-2; v_call: TRBV3-1; d_call: -; cdr3_aa: CASSQGQDGYTF; cdr3_nt: TGTGCCAGCAGCCAAGGACAGGACGGCTACACCTTC
clone_size: many; j_call: TRBJ1-2; v_call: TRBV20-1; d_call: TRBD1; cdr3_aa: CSASRQGLYGYTF; cdr3_nt: TGCAGTGCTAGTCGACAGGGTCTCTATGGCTACACCTTC
clone_size: few; j_call: TRBJ1-5; v_call: TRBV12-3/TRBV12-4; d_call: -; cdr3_aa: CASTNSGSQPQHF; cdr3_nt: TGTGCCAGCACCAACTCCGGGAGTCAGCCCCAGCATTTT
clone_size: -; j_call: TRBJ2-2; v_call: TRBV2; d_call: -; cdr3_aa: CASNAQGNGELFF; cdr3_nt: TGTGCCAGCAACGCACAGGGTAACGGGGAGCTGTTTTTT
clone_size: few; j_call: TRBJ1-5; v_call: TRBV19; d_call: -; cdr3_aa: CASTPLGGRARNQPQHF; cdr3_nt: TGTGCCAGTACCCCATTGGGGGGGCGGGCGCGAAATCAGCCCCAGCATTTT
clone_size: -; j_call: TRBJ1-4; v_call: TRBV5-6; d_call: -; cdr3_aa: CASSSVDRSRGSNEKLFF; cdr3_nt: TGTGCCAGCAGCTCTGTGGACAGATCTAGGGGAAGTAATGAAAAACTGTTTTTT
clone_size: few; j_call: TRBJ1-1; v_call: TRBV28; d_call: -; cdr3_aa: CASRETGKNTEAFF; cdr3_nt: TGTGCCAGCAGAGAAACAGGGAAGAACACTGAAGCTTTCTTT
clone_size: many; j_call: TRBJ2-5; v_call: TRBV12-3/TRBV12-4; d_call: -; cdr3_aa: CASSLASGEETQYF; cdr3_nt: TGTGCCAGCAGTTTAGCTAGCGGAGAAGAGACCCAGTACTTC
clone_size: -; j_call: TRBJ1-4; v_call: TRBV11-2; d_call: -; cdr3_aa: CASSLDGGAATNEKLFF; cdr3_nt: TGTGCCAGCAGCTTAGACGGGGGGGCTGCAACTAATGAAAAACTGTTTTTT
clone_size: -; j_call: TRBJ2-1; v_call: TRBV9; d_call: TRBD2; cdr3_aa: CASSVAGTKYNEQFF; cdr3_nt: TGTGCCAGCAGCGTAGCGGGGACTAAATACAATGAGCAGTTCTTC
clone_size: many; j_call: TRBJ2-5; v_call: TRBV13; d_call: -; cdr3_aa: CASSIRRETQYF; cdr3_nt: TGTGCCAGCAGCATCAGAAGGGAGACCCAGTACTTC